This paragraph covers one T cell receptor beta chain sequence. One end of the junction varies from germline; a read error may be responsible. The germline V gene encodes CDR1 SGHTA and CDR2 FQGNSA. This CDR3 comprises 11 residues. The data are from a study of blood T cell repertoires in COVID-19. Clones were sequenced by immunoSEQ multiplex PCR, and TCRdb holds only the in-frame ones, with some missing. This sample carries tens of thousands of clones, around 84% of them seen once, and the ten largest clones take more than 10%. This clonotype originated in a human donor in a cohort sampled during active COVID-19. This rearrangement joins TRBV7-2 to TRBJ1-2, with D unclear. Sequenced material: peripheral blood. This CDR3 is CASSLASSHFF. The CDR3 DNA reads as TGTGCCAGCAGCTTGGCGTCTAGTCACTTCTTC.